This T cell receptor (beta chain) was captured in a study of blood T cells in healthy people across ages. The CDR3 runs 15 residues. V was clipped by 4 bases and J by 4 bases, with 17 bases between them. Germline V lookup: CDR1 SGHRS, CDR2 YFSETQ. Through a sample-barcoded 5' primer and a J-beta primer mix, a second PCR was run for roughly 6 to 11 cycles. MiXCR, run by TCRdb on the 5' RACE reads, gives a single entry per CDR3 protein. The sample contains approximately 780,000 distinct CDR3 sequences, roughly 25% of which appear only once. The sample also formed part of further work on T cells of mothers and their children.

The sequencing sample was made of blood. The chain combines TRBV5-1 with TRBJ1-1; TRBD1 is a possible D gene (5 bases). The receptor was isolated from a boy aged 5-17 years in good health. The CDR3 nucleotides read TGCGCCAGCAGCCCTCAGGTGGGGGGAGGCACTGAAGCTTTCTTT. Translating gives CASSPQVGGGTEAFF. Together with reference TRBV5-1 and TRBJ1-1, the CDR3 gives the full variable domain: KAGVTQTPRYLIKTRGQQVTLSCSPISGHRSVSWYQQTPGQGLQFLFEYFSETQRNKGNFPGRFSGRQFSNSRSEMNVSTLELGDSALYLCASSPQVGGGTEAFFGQGTRLTVV.